The 24 T cell receptor beta chains presented below share a single source sample, sequenced in a study of T-cell reconstitution after alpha-beta-depleted transplantation in children. Preparation of the TCRbeta library used unique molecular identifiers. TCRdb used MiXCR to reprocess the PCR reads, holding one entry per CDR3 protein. The table has 300,000 or so distinct CDR3 sequences, around 25% seen once. The sample in question was PBMCs, mostly from graft donor cells, obtained 180 days after TCRalphabeta/CD19-depleted stem cell transplant. The receptors derive from a male patient under 18 who had a stem cell transplant for acute lymphoblastic leukemia, so the T cells may come from the graft donor.

The V gene is TRBV5-6, the J gene TRBJ1-2; no firm D call. V was shortened by 0 bases and J by 0 bases, with 6 bases between the two germline ends. This CDR3 has 14 residues. Germline lookup yields CDR1 SGHDT and CDR2 YYEEEE. The CDR3, as DNA: TGTGCCAGCAGCTTGGAAGGGACTAACTATGGCTACACCTTC. Its protein product is CASSLEGTNYGYTF. Supplemented by reference TRBV5-6 and TRBJ1-2, the full variable domain reads DAGVTQSPTHLIKTRGQQVTLRCSPKSGHDTVSWYQQALGQGPQFIFQYYEEEERQRGNFPDRFSGHQFPNYSSELNVNALLLGDSALYLCASSLEGTNYGYTFGSGTRLTVV.

The V and J genes are TRBV18 and TRBJ2-5; D is possibly TRBD1 (6 bases). Germline CDR1 is KGHSH and CDR2 is LQKENI. The V end lost 3 bases, the J end lost 1 base, and 15 bases lay between the germline ends. This CDR3 contains 16 residues. CDR3 region: CASSPLPQGRQETQYF. CDR3 DNA: TGTGCCAGCTCACCTCTCCCACAGGGACGCCAAGAGACCCAGTACTTC.

V is TRBV20-1 and J is TRBJ2-7; D gene unclear. Germline V gene data show CDR1 as DFQATT and CDR2 as SNEGSKA (reference sequence). CDR3 length equals 11 residues. The ends were cut back, 4 bases at V and 0 bases at J, with 4 bases in the middle. CDR3 sequence (DNA): TGCAGTGCTACCCTCTCCTACGAGCAGTACTTC. Translated, it gives CSATLSYEQYF.

This clonotype was counted only a few times. The V call is TRBV7-9, the J call TRBJ2-5, with no clear D. Trimming pared 5 bases from V and 4 bases from J, leaving 8 bases between. Germline values: CDR1 SEHNR, CDR2 FQNEAQ (reference sequence). The CDR3 loop spans 12 amino acids. The CDR3 loop is CASSPSRETQYF. The CDR3 DNA reads TGTGCCAGCAGCCCTTCCCGAGAGACCCAGTACTTC.

The genes are TRBV5-5 and TRBJ1-1; D gene uncertain. The CDR3 contains 13 residues. The V and J ends lost 4 bases and 6 bases respectively, with 13 bases between them. Looked up from germline, CDR1 is SGHKS and CDR2 is YYEKEE (reference sequence). CDR3 coding DNA: TGTGCCAGCAGCCGGAGAGCCCTCCCTGAAGCTTTCTTT. Its protein product is CASSRRALPEAFF.

This clonotype showed up just a few times. J is TRBJ1-1 and V is TRBV6-5, with D possibly TRBD1 on 5 matching bases. CDR3 size: 15 residues. The germline V gene encodes CDR1 MNHEY and CDR2 SVGAGI. V lost 0 bases and J 0 bases, leaving 8 bases between the germline ends. CDR3 protein: CASSYSQALNTEAFF. CDR3 sequence (DNA): TGTGCCAGCAGTTACTCACAGGCCCTGAACACTGAAGCTTTCTTT.

This chain links TRBV6-4 with TRBJ1-5; TRBD1 matches 7 bases. V lost 0 bases, J lost 2 bases, and 13 bases stayed unmatched. The CDR3 spans 19 residues. Germline V gene lookup returns CDR1 MRHNA and CDR2 SNTAGT. The CDR3 region is CASSDSGQVRIVGNQPQHF. CDR3 nucleotide sequence: TGTGCCAGCAGTGACTCCGGACAGGTCCGAATTGTGGGCAATCAGCCCCAGCATTTT.

This clonotype has just one count. The chain carries TRBV5-1 and TRBJ2-5, with D perhaps TRBD2 (5 bases). CDR3 size: 14 residues. The V end lost 0 bases, the J end lost 10 bases, and 16 bases lay between the germline ends. CDR1 and CDR2 (germline): SGHRS, YFSETQ. The CDR3 spells CASSLGWRPEGQYF. Here the CDR3 DNA reads TGCGCCAGCAGCTTGGGGTGGAGGCCCGAGGGCCAGTACTTC.

This chain connects TRBV25-1 to TRBJ2-3; the match to TRBD2 covers 13 bases. The CDR3 length is 17 residues. Germline CDR1 reads MGHDK; CDR2 reads SYGVNS. V lost 1 base to trimming and J lost 6 bases; unmatched junction nucleotides: 7. CDR3 in DNA: TGTGCCAGCAGTGAATCCTACACTAGCGGGAGGGGGGATACGCAGTATTTT. Encoded protein: CASSESYTSGRGDTQYF.

The chain has TRBV20-1 and TRBJ2-7, with 8 bases fitting TRBD2. The germline gives CDR1 DFQATT, CDR2 SNEGSKA (reference sequence). This CDR3 contains 17 residues. Trimming took 5 bases from V and 2 from J; bases not matched to a gene: 17. Here the CDR3 DNA reads TGCAGTGCTGGCTCGCGGACTAGCAGACGAGTTCCCTACGAGCAGTACTTC. It is translated as CSAGSRTSRRVPYEQYF.

The chain employs TRBV6-1 and TRBJ2-7, with 12 bases matching TRBD2. CDR1 is MNHNS and CDR2 is SASEGT in the germline V gene. The CDR3 has 14 residues. After removal of 10 bases from V and 5 bases from J, the junction contained 9 bases not matched to a gene. This chain's CDR3 is CATRGLAGRDEQYF. The CDR3 DNA reads TGTGCCACCCGAGGACTAGCGGGAAGGGACGAGCAGTACTTC.

The chain joins TRBV15 to TRBJ2-1; 10 nucleotides line up with TRBD1. In germline, CDR1 is LNHNV, CDR2 YYDKDF (reference sequence). The length of the CDR3 is 17 residues. V trimming: 5 bases; J trimming: 5 bases; junction bases outside the gene matches: 12. CDR3 protein: CATSFLAPGQGNNEQFF. For the CDR3, the DNA is TGTGCCACCAGCTTCCTCGCCCCGGGACAGGGGAACAATGAGCAGTTCTTC.

The V call is TRBV5-1, the J call TRBJ2-2; D is undetermined. The CDR3 runs 15 residues. Germline V CDR1 and CDR2: SGHRS, YFSETQ. V lost 1 base, J lost 4 bases, and 11 bases lay in between. The CDR3: CASSLMSLSTGELFF. The CDR3 region has the DNA TGCGCCAGCAGCTTGATGAGTTTGTCCACCGGGGAGCTGTTTTTT.

This chain joins TRBV14 and TRBJ1-1; the D gene is possibly TRBD1 (5 bases). This CDR3 contains 16 residues. Germline V lookup: CDR1 SGHDN, CDR2 FVKESK. V lost 3 bases and J 3 bases, leaving 17 bases between the germline ends. CDR3 sequence reads: CASSQSSRGRYTEAFF. The CDR3 coding sequence is TGTGCCAGCAGCCAGTCATCTCGGGGGAGATACACTGAAGCTTTCTTT.

The V gene is TRBV7-2, the J gene TRBJ2-3; 7 bases align to TRBD1. The CDR3 spans 14 residues. Trimming cost V 1 base and J 4 bases; bases outside gene matches: 2. Germline V gene data show CDR1 as SGHTA and CDR2 as FQGNSA. CDR3 bases: TGTGCCAGCAGCTTAGGAGGGACAGCAGATACGCAGTATTTT. Protein product: CASSLGGTADTQYF. The full variable domain, completed using reference TRBV7-2 and TRBJ2-3, is GAGVSQSPSNKVTEKGKDVELRCDPISGHTALYWYRQSLGQGLEFLIYFQGNSAPDKSGLPSDRFSAERTGGSVSTLTIQRTQQEDSAVYLCASSLGGTADTQYFGPGTRLTVL.

This clonotype was seen a handful of times. The chain joins TRBV29-1 to TRBJ1-1; the D gene is possibly TRBD1 (6 bases). V was pared by 3 bases and J by 5 bases, with 16 bases between. Germline CDR1 and CDR2: SQVTM and ANQGSEA. The CDR3 contains 14 residues. The CDR3 coding sequence is TGCAGCGTTGATGGCGGGGGGCGGCAAACTGAAGCTTTCTTT. This gives the protein CSVDGGGRQTEAFF.

The rearrangement links TRBV5-1 to TRBJ2-7, with D hard to call. CDR3 length: 11 residues. The germline V and J ends were trimmed by 5 bases and 5 bases, with 8 bases remaining between them. Per the germline V gene, CDR1 is SGHRS and CDR2 is YFSETQ. The DNA of the CDR3 is TGCGCCAGCAGATTTGGTGACGAGCAGTACTTC. Residues: CASRFGDEQYF.

This clonotype has more than one count but fewer than ten. The V and J genes are TRBV5-1 and TRBJ2-6; D perhaps matches TRBD2 (6 bases). This CDR3 is built from 16 residues. CDR1 and CDR2 (germline): SGHRS, YFSETQ. Trimming cost V 1 base and J 3 bases, with 11 bases left between them. The CDR3 DNA follows: TGCGCCAGCAGCTTGCGGAGGGCTGGTGGGGCCAACGTCCTGACTTTC. This codes for CASSLRRAGGANVLTF. The whole variable domain, remainder taken from reference TRBV5-1 and TRBJ2-6, is KAGVTQTPRYLIKTRGQQVTLSCSPISGHRSVSWYQQTPGQGLQFLFEYFSETQRNKGNFPGRFSGRQFSNSRSEMNVSTLELGDSALYLCASSLRRAGGANVLTFGAGSRLTVL.

This clonotype showed up just a few times. The V and J genes are TRBV2 and TRBJ1-1; D unresolved. The germline CDR1 and CDR2 sequences are SNHLY and FYNNEI. Between the trimmed V and J ends, which lost 10 bases and 4 bases, there was a span of 13 bases. The CDR3 runs to 12 residues. The CDR3 region has the DNA TGTGCCACCCGGTGGTCTGGCACTGAAGCTTTCTTT. This gives the protein CATRWSGTEAFF.

This clonotype has more than one count but fewer than ten. The CDR3 here is CSARVLRTATYEQYF. For the CDR3, the DNA is TGCAGTGCTAGAGTTTTAAGGACAGCGACCTACGAGCAGTACTTC. The rearrangement links TRBV20-1 to TRBJ2-7, with a weak D call TRBD1 (6 bases). Germline CDR1 DFQATT, CDR2 SNEGSKA (reference sequence). Trimming shortened V by 1 base and J by 2 bases, and 15 bases separated the two germline ends. The CDR3 totals 15 residues.

V is TRBV5-1 and J is TRBJ1-2; TRBD1 matches at 10 bases. There are 14 residues in the CDR3. Germline-derived CDR1 and CDR2 are SGHRS and YFSETQ. The trim removed 4 bases at V and 7 bases at J, leaving 7 bases unmatched. In DNA, the CDR3 is TGCGCCAGCAGCCGGGGGGGACAGGGGCTTGGCTACACCTTC. It yields the protein CASSRGGQGLGYTF.

The gene calls are TRBV29-1 and TRBJ1-2, with 12 bases lining up with TRBD1. Trimming took 6 bases from V and 6 from J; bases not matched to a gene: 5. This CDR3 has 13 amino acids. Germline V CDR1 and CDR2: SQVTM, ANQGSEA. The CDR3 sequence: CSVTGTGGDGYTF. CDR3 sequence (DNA): TGCAGCGTGACCGGGACAGGGGGCGATGGCTACACCTTC. Full variable domain (rest looked up from reference TRBV29-1 and TRBJ1-2): SAVISQKPSRDICQRGTSLTIQCQVDSQVTMMFWYRQQPGQSLTLIATANQGSEATYESGFVIDKFPISRPNLTFSTLTVSNMSPEDSSIYLCSVTGTGGDGYTFGSGTRLTVV.

This clonotype was found a few times. The gene calls are TRBV12-3 or TRBV12-4 and TRBJ2-1; 11 bases match TRBD1. V lost 5 bases to trimming and J lost 5 bases; unmatched junction nucleotides: 8. The CDR3 runs 16 residues. The chain's CDR3 is CASSPRTGGAHNEQFF. Here the CDR3 DNA reads TGTGCCAGCAGTCCACGGACAGGGGGCGCCCACAATGAGCAGTTCTTC.

In this sample, this clonotype turned up a few times. V is TRBV5-4 and J is TRBJ2-7; D is perhaps TRBD1 (6 bases). With 4 bases removed from V and 2 bases from J, the gap between germline ends came to 13 bases. The CDR3 extends over 14 amino acids. Per the germline V gene, CDR1 is SGHNT and CDR2 is YYREEE (reference sequence). CDR3 sequence (DNA): TGTGCCAGCAGCGCAGGGGACAAAACCTACGAGCAGTACTTC. Protein product: CASSAGDKTYEQYF.